The 21 T cell receptor beta chains listed next were all sequenced from one sample in a study of Graves' ophthalmopathy and Graves' hyperthyroidism. The sequenced template was RNA, covering the TCR beta CDR3 region. Amplification began with first-round RT-PCR using HTBI primers, then second-round multiplex PCR was performed. TCRdb called the multiplex PCR reads again in MiXCR, with one record for every CDR3 protein. The data contain around 660,000 distinct CDR3 sequences, approximately 39% of them singletons. Input material: peripheral blood. The receptors derive from an adult man with Graves' ophthalmopathy.

Ten or more counts support this clonotype. This chain connects TRBV20-1 to TRBJ1-2; 10 bases map to TRBD1. The CDR3 consists of 16 residues. With 2 bases clipped from V and 3 bases from J, the junction kept 9 bases outside the gene matches. Looked up from germline, CDR1 is DFQATT and CDR2 is SNEGSKA (reference sequence). In DNA, the CDR3 is TGCAGTGCTAGAAGAGACAGGGGGCGTAGGGACTATGGCTACACCTTC. It codes for CSARRDRGRRDYGYTF.

This clonotype was picked up many times. DNA for the CDR3: TGTGCCAGCAGTGCTGTTGTGGACACTGAAGCTTTCTTT. It specifies CASSAVVDTEAFF. This chain uses TRBV6-6 with TRBJ1-1, with no clear D. The germline gives CDR1 MNHNY, CDR2 SVGAGI (reference sequence). CDR3 length: 13 amino acids. V gave up 5 bases and J gave up 3 bases, with 10 bases separating them.

J is TRBJ1-5 and V is TRBV25-1; no reliable D call. V dropped 2 bases and J dropped 11 bases, with 19 bases sitting between them. The CDR3 is 15 amino acids. Looked up from germline, CDR1 is MGHDK and CDR2 is SYGVNS. In nucleotides, the CDR3 is TGTGCCAGCAGTGAAGGACTAGCGGTACAAGAGACCCAGCATTTT. It specifies CASSEGLAVQETQHF.

There are a few counts of this clonotype. The chain links TRBV20-1 to TRBJ1-1; D perhaps matches TRBD1 (5 bases). V was shortened by 6 bases and J by 8 bases, with 13 bases between the two germline ends. This CDR3 has 11 amino acids. Germline CDR1 reads DFQATT; CDR2 reads SNEGSKA (reference sequence). The CDR3 here is CSAPGAAEAFF. The CDR3 coding sequence is TGCAGTGCCCCCGGGGCCGCAGAAGCTTTCTTT.

The genes are TRBV10-3 and TRBJ1-1; no clear D. The V gene lost 10 bases and the J gene lost 1 base, with 10 bases spanning the gap. The CDR3 runs to 12 residues. Germline values: CDR1 ENHRY, CDR2 SYGVKD. CDR3 in amino acids: CASRYKNTEAFF. The CDR3 nucleotides read TGTGCCAGCAGATACAAGAACACTGAAGCTTTCTTT.

As concerns this clonotype: Possible read error: a much larger clone is one base away. The chain employs TRBV3-1 and TRBJ2-7; D gene uncertain. Germline assignment: CDR1 LGHDT and CDR2 YNNKEL (reference sequence). CDR3 size: 15 residues. The CDR3 bases are TGTGCCAGCAGCTTGAAATCCGATAGCCTCTACGGGCAGTACTTC. Protein sequence: CASSLKSDSLYGQYF.

The V call is TRBV5-1, the J call TRBJ1-4; TRBD1 might be the D (6 bases). Germline lookup yields CDR1 SGHRS and CDR2 YFSETQ. V dropped 4 bases and J dropped 8 bases, with 15 bases sitting between them. The CDR3 sequence is 14 residues long. The CDR3 loop reads CASSQGPAREKLFF. The CDR3 DNA sequence: TGCGCCAGCAGCCAGGGGCCAGCGAGGGAAAAACTGTTTTTT.

The chain employs TRBV2 and TRBJ2-5; 10 nucleotides match TRBD1. The J call could be wrong; TRBJ2-7 is a better fit for the DNA end. Germline CDR1 and CDR2: SNHLY and FYNNEI. The CDR3 is made up of 15 amino acids. The DNA of the CDR3 is TGTGCCAGCAGCCCCAGACAGGGGGCGCGGTACGAGCAGTACTTC. Its translation is CASSPRQGARYEQYF.

CDR3: CASSLVLTDTQYF. For the CDR3, the DNA is TGTGCCAGCAGCTTAGTGCTGACAGATACGCAGTATTTT. The V call is TRBV7-3, the J call TRBJ2-3; no reliable D call. Germline lookup yields CDR1 SGHTA and CDR2 FQGTGA. The CDR3 extends over 13 amino acids. Trimming removed 2 bases from V and 3 bases from J, with 6 bases in between.

This clonotype was observed a few times. The rearrangement links TRBV11-2 to TRBJ2-7, with D perhaps TRBD2 (6 bases). This CDR3 spans 15 amino acids. Germline V gives CDR1 SGHAT, CDR2 FQNNGV. Trimming shortened V by 1 base and J by 1 base, and 11 bases separated the two germline ends. CDR3 nucleotides: TGTGCCAGCAGCTTAGGGGGGACTGCTTCCTACGAGCAGTACTTC. Translated: CASSLGGTASYEQYF.

In regard to this clonotype: An end of the junction differs from the germline gene, which may be a read error. The chain links TRBV9 to TRBJ2-7, with D perhaps being TRBD1 or TRBD2 (5 bases each). This CDR3 contains 14 residues. Per the germline V gene, CDR1 is SGDLS and CDR2 is YYNGEE. The CDR3 sequence: CASSTRGVPYEQYF. The CDR3 nucleotides are TGTGCCAGCAGCACCAGAGGGGTACCCTACGAACAGTACTTC.

This clonotype was seen at least ten times. V gene TRBV13 combines with J gene TRBJ2-7; 8 bases are shared with TRBD1. The length of the CDR3 is 14 residues. CDR1 is PRHDT, CDR2 FYEKMQ, per germline (reference sequence). J was trimmed by 4 bases and V by 4 bases; bases with no gene match: 6. This CDR3 reads CASSSTGDWYEQYF. The CDR3 DNA sequence: TGTGCCAGCAGCTCGACAGGGGATTGGTACGAGCAGTACTTC.

This clonotype was observed a few times. The rearrangement joins TRBV5-8 to TRBJ1-2; 7 positions agree with TRBD1. The CDR3 contains 14 residues. V lost 4 bases to trimming and J lost 8 bases; unmatched junction nucleotides: 11. The V gene's germline CDR1 is SGHTS and CDR2 YDEGEE. As DNA, the CDR3 is TGTGCCAGCAGCCTACGGACAGGCTTGAGGGGCTACACCTTC. It specifies CASSLRTGLRGYTF.

This chain joins TRBV20-1 and TRBJ1-5, with D uncertain. Germline V gene sequence: CDR1 DFQATT, CDR2 SNEGSKA (reference sequence). Trimming took off 0 bases at V and 4 bases at J, with 13 bases between the two ends. The CDR3 extends over 15 amino acids. The CDR3 sequence is CSARDSRVGNQPQHF. As DNA, the CDR3 is TGCAGTGCTAGAGATTCGCGGGTAGGGAATCAGCCCCAGCATTTT.

This clonotype was counted ten times or more. The chain has TRBV10-3 and TRBJ1-1; D is possibly TRBD1 (5 bases). The CDR3 consists of 15 residues. The germline V and J ends were trimmed by 0 bases and 0 bases, with 8 bases remaining between them. Germline V lookup: CDR1 ENHRY, CDR2 SYGVKD. CDR3 DNA sequence: TGTGCCATCAGTGAGTCGGGACGCATGAACACTGAAGCTTTCTTT. It yields the protein CAISESGRMNTEAFF.

This clonotype appeared many times. The J gene is TRBJ1-1, the V gene TRBV19; possibly TRBD1 for D (5 bases). Germline V gene data show CDR1 as LNHDA and CDR2 as SQIVND (reference sequence). Deletions cut 1 base from V and 5 bases from J, with 14 bases between. This CDR3 has 15 amino acids. The CDR3 is CASSIVQGWRTEAFF. For the CDR3, the DNA is TGTGCCAGTAGTATAGTGCAGGGTTGGAGGACTGAAGCTTTCTTT.

In regard to this clonotype: In this CDR3 the conserved last residue, phenylalanine or tryptophan, is missing, so a read error is likely. This rearrangement joins TRBV2 to TRBJ1-5, with no clear D. The CDR3 totals 14 residues. Germline V CDR1 and CDR2: SNHLY, FYNNEI. V lost 5 bases and J 0 bases, leaving 8 bases between the germline ends. The CDR3 DNA reads TGTGCCAGCAGTTACAAGGTTAGCAATCAGCCCCAGCATCTT. Translation gives CASSYKVSNQPQHL.

The V and J genes are TRBV2 and TRBJ2-7, with 8 bases fitting TRBD1. Germline V CDR1 and CDR2: SNHLY, FYNNEI. CDR3 length equals 15 residues. V shed 5 bases and J 7 bases; nucleotides not matched to a gene: 13. The CDR3 DNA reads as TGTGCCAGCAGTTTACAGGGGGGAGCTTCCCGGGAGCAGTACTTC. Amino acids: CASSLQGGASREQYF.

The sample holds one count of this clonotype. The chain has TRBV19 and TRBJ1-1; D remains unclear. V was shortened by 4 bases and J by 4 bases, with 10 bases between the two germline ends. Germline values: CDR1 LNHDA, CDR2 SQIVND (reference sequence). CDR3 length: 13 residues. The CDR3 coding sequence is TGTGCCAGTAGTACGGGGATTGTCACTGAAGCTTTCTTT. Encoded protein: CASSTGIVTEAFF.

This clonotype was counted ten times or more. This rearrangement joins TRBV24-1 to TRBJ2-5; D is undetermined. The CDR3 has 12 amino acids. Germline CDR1 and CDR2: KGHDR and SFDVKD. V was clipped by 3 bases and J by 4 bases, with 5 bases between them. The CDR3: CATSDKRETQYF. For the CDR3, the DNA is TGTGCCACCAGTGATAAGAGAGAGACCCAGTACTTC.

DNA of the CDR3: TGTGCCAGCAGCCCGGGGCTCGACAGCTACTATGGCTACACCTTC. The encoded protein is CASSPGLDSYYGYTF. This chain connects TRBV5-4 to TRBJ1-2; TRBD1 might be the D (5 bases). There are 15 residues in the CDR3. Germline loops: CDR1 SGHNT, CDR2 YYREEE (reference sequence). V gave up 4 bases and J gave up 3 bases, with 16 bases separating them.